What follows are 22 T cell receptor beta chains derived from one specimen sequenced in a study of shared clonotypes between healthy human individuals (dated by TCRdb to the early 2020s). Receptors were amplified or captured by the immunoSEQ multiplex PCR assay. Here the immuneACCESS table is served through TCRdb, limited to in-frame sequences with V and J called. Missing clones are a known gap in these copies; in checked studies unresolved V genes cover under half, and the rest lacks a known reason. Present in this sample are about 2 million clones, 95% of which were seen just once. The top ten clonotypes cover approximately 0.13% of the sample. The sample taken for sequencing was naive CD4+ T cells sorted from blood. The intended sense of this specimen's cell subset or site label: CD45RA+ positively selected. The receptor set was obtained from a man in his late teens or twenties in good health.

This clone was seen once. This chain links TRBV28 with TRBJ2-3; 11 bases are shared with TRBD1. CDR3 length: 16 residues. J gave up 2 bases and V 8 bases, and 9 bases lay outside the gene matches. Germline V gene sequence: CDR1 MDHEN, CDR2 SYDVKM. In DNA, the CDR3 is TGTGCCAGCGGGACAGGGGGTGCAGGGCCCACAGATACGCAGTATTTT. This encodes CASGTGGAGPTDTQYF.

This chain's CDR3 is CASSADRRDIQYF. The CDR3 bases are TGTGCCAGCAGTGCTGACAGGCGTGACATTCAGTACTTC. This chain uses TRBV6-1 with TRBJ2-4; possibly TRBD1 for D (6 bases). This CDR3 spans 13 amino acids. CDR1 MNHNS and CDR2 SASEGT come from the germline V gene. Between the trimmed V and J ends, which lost 4 bases and 8 bases, there was a span of 12 bases.

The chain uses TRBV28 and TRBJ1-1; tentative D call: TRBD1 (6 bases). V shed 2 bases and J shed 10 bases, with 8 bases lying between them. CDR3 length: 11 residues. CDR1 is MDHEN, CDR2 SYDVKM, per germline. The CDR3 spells CASSLEGVAFF. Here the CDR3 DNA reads TGTGCCAGCAGTTTAGAGGGGGTAGCTTTCTTT.

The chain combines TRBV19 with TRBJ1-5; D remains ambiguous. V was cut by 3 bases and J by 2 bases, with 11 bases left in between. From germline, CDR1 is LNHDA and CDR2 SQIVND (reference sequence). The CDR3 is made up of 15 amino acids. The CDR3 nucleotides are TGTGCCAGTAGTATGGAATGGCAGGGCAATCAGCCCCAGCATTTT. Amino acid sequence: CASSMEWQGNQPQHF.

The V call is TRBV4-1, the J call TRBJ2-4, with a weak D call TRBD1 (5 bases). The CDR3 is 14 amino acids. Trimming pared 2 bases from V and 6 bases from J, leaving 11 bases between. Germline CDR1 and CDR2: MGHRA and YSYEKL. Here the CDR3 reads CASSQQGARNIQYF. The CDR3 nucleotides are TGCGCCAGCAGCCAACAAGGGGCCCGAAACATTCAGTACTTC.

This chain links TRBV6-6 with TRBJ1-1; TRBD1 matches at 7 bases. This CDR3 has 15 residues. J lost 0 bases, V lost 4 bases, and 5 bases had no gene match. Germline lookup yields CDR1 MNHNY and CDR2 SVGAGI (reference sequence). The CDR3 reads CASSSIGTVNTEAFF. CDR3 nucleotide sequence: TGTGCCAGCAGTTCTATCGGGACAGTGAACACTGAAGCTTTCTTT.

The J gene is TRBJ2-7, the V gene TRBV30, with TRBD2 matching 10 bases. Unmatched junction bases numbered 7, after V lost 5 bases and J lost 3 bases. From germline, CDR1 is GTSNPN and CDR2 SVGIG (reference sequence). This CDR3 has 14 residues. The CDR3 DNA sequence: TGTGCCTGGGGTACTAGCGGGATTGTCTACGAGCAGTACTTC. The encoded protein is CAWGTSGIVYEQYF.

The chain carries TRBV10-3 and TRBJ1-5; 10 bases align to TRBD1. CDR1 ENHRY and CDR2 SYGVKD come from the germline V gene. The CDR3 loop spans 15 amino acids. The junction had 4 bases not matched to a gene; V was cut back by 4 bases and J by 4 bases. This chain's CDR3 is CAISGGQGENQPQHF. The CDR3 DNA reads TGTGCCATCAGTGGAGGACAGGGGGAAAATCAGCCCCAGCATTTT.

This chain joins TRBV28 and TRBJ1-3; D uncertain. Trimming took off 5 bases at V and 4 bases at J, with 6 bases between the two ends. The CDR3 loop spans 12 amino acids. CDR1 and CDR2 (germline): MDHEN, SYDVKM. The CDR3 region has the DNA TGTGCCAGCAGTACCTCGGGAAACACCATATATTTT. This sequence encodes CASSTSGNTIYF.

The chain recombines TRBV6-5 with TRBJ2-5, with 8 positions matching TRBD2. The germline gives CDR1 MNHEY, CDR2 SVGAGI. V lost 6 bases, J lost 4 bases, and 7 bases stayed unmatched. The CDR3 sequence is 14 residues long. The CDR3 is CASRPGLVSETQYF. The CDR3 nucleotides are TGTGCCAGCAGACCGGGACTAGTATCAGAGACCCAGTACTTC.

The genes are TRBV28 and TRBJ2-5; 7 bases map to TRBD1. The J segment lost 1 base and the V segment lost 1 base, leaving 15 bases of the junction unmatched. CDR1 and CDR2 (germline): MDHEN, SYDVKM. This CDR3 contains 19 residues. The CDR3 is CASSLFLRLLGTVQETQYF. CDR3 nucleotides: TGTGCCAGCAGTTTATTTTTGCGCCTTCTGGGGACAGTCCAAGAGACCCAGTACTTC. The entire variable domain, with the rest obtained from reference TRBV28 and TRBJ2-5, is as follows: DVKVTQSSRYLVKRTGEKVFLECVQDMDHENMFWYRQDPGLGLRLIYFSYDVKMKEKGDIPEGYSVSREKKERFSLILESASTNQTSMYLCASSLFLRLLGTVQETQYFGPGTRLLVL.

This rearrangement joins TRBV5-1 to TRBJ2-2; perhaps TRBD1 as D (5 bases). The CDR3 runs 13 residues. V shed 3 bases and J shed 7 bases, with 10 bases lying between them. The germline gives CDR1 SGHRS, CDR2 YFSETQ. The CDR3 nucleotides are TGCGCCAGCAGCTCTCGGCAGGGCGGGGAGCTGTTTTTT. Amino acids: CASSSRQGGELFF.

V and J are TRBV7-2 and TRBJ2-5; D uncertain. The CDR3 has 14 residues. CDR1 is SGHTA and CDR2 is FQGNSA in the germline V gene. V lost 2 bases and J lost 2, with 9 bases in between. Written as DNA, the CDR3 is TGTGCCAGCAGCTTATCTGAACTGCAAGAGACCCAGTACTTC. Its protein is CASSLSELQETQYF.

The CDR3 spells CASRGRDRVDDEQFF. The CDR3 DNA reads TGCGCCAGCAGAGGCCGGGACAGGGTGGACGATGAGCAGTTCTTC. The V and J genes are TRBV5-1 and TRBJ2-1; TRBD1 matches 9 bases. V trimming: 5 bases; J trimming: 8 bases; junction bases outside the gene matches: 11. Germline V CDR1 and CDR2: SGHRS, YFSETQ. This CDR3 has 15 residues.

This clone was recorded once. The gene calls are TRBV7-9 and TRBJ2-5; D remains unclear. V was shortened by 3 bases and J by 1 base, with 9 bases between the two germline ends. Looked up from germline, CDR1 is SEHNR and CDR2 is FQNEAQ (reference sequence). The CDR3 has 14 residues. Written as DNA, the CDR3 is TGTGCCAGCAGCTTCCCCCCTCCCCAAGAGACCCAGTACTTC. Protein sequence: CASSFPPPQETQYF.

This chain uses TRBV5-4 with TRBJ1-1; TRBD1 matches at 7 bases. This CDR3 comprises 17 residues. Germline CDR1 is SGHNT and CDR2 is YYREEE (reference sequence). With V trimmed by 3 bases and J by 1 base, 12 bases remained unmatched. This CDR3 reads CASSSLGRGISNTEAFF. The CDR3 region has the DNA TGTGCCAGCAGCTCCCTTGGCAGGGGGATTTCGAACACTGAAGCTTTCTTT.

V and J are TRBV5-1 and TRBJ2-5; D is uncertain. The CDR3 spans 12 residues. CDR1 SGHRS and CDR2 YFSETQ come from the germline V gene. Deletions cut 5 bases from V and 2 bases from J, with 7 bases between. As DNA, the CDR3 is TGCGCCAGCAGAGCCTCACAAGAGACCCAGTACTTC. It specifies CASRASQETQYF. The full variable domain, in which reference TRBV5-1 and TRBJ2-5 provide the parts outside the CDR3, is KAGVTQTPRYLIKTRGQQVTLSCSPISGHRSVSWYQQTPGQGLQFLFEYFSETQRNKGNFPGRFSGRQFSNSRSEMNVSTLELGDSALYLCASRASQETQYFGPGTRLLVL.

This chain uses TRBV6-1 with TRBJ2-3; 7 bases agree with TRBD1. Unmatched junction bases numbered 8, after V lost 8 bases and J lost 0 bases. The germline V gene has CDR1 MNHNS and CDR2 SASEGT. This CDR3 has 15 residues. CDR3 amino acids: CASAIDRVSTDTQYF. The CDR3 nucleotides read TGTGCCAGCGCAATTGACAGGGTGAGCACAGATACGCAGTATTTT.

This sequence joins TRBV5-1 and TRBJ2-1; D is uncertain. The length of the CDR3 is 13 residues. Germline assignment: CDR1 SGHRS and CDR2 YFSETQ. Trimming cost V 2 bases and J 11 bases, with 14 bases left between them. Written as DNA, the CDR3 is TGCGCCAGCAGCTTTTCAGAAGGGCTAAAGCAGTTCTTC. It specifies CASSFSEGLKQFF.

The CDR3 bases are TGTGCCAGCAGCTTAGTAAGCCTAGCGGACACAGATACGCAGTATTTT. Translating it yields CASSLVSLADTDTQYF. The rearrangement joins TRBV7-6 to TRBJ2-3; TRBD2 aligns across 7 bases. CDR3 length: 16 amino acids. CDR1 SGHVS and CDR2 FNYEAQ come from the germline V gene. The V segment lost 1 base and the J segment 2 bases; nucleotides outside the gene matches: 6.

Here the CDR3 DNA reads TGTGCCAGCAGCTTAGTGGCACAAGGGACTTGGGGCTACACCTTC. Translating gives CASSLVAQGTWGYTF. The gene calls are TRBV7-9 and TRBJ1-2, with a tentative D call TRBD1 (5 bases). This CDR3 is built from 15 residues. Germline V CDR1 and CDR2: SEHNR, FQNEAQ (reference sequence). V was shortened by 1 base and J by 8 bases, with 17 bases between the two germline ends.

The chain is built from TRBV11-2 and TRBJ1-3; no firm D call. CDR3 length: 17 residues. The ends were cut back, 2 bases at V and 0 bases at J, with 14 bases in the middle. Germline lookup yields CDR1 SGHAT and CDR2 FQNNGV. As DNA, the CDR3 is TGTGCCAGCAGCTTAATTGTCAGGACGAGCTCTGGAAACACCATATATTTT. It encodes CASSLIVRTSSGNTIYF.